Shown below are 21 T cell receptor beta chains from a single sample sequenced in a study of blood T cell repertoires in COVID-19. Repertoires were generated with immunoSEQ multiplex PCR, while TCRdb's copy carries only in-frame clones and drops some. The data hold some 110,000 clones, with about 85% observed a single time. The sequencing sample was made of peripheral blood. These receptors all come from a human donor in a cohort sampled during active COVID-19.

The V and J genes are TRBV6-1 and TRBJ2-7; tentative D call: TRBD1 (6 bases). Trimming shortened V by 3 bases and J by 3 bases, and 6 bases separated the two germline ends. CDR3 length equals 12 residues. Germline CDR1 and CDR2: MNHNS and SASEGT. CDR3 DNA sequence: TGTGCCAGCAGTGACAGGGGCTACGAGCAGTACTTC. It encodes CASSDRGYEQYF.

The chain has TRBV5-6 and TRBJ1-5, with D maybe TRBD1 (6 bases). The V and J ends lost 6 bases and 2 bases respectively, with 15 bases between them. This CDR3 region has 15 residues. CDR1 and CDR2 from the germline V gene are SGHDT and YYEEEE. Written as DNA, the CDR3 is TGTGCCAGCACCACTGGGGGCTGGGGCAATCAGCCCCAGCATTTT. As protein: CASTTGGWGNQPQHF.

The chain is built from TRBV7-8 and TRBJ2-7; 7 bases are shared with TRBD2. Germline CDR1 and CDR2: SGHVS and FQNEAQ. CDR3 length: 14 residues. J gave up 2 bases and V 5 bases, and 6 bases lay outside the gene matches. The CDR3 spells CASSLQAGPYEQYF. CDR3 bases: TGTGCCAGCAGCCTCCAAGCGGGGCCCTACGAGCAGTACTTC.

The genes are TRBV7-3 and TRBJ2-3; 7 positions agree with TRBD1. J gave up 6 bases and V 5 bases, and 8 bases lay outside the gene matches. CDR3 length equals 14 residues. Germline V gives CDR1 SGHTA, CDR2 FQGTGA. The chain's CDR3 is CASSIDRAGDTQYF. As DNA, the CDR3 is TGTGCCAGCAGCATAGACAGGGCAGGCGATACGCAGTATTTT.

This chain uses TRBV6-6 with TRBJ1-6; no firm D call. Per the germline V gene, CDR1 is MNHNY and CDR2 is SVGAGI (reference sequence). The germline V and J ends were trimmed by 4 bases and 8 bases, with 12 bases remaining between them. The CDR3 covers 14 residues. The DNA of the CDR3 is TGTGCCAGCAGTTCCATAGTGCAGGATTCACCCCTCCACTTT. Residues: CASSSIVQDSPLHF.

CDR3 residues: CASSTPGHDYGYTF. The DNA for the CDR3 is TGTGCCAGCAGCACTCCGGGACATGACTATGGCTACACCTTC. The chain has TRBV5-5 and TRBJ1-2, with a tentative D call TRBD1 (6 bases). The CDR3 is 14 amino acids. The germline gives CDR1 SGHKS, CDR2 YYEKEE (reference sequence). With 4 bases removed from V and 3 bases from J, the gap between germline ends came to 13 bases.

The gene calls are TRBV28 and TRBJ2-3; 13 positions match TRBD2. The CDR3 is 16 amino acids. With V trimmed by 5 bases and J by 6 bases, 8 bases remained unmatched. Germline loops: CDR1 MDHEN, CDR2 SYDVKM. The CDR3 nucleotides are TGTGCCAGCAGTCCCGGACTAGCGGGAGATCTGGATACGCAGTATTTT. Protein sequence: CASSPGLAGDLDTQYF. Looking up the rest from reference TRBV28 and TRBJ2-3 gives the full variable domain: DVKVTQSSRYLVKRTGEKVFLECVQDMDHENMFWYRQDPGLGLRLIYFSYDVKMKEKGDIPEGYSVSREKKERFSLILESASTNQTSMYLCASSPGLAGDLDTQYFGPGTRLTVL.

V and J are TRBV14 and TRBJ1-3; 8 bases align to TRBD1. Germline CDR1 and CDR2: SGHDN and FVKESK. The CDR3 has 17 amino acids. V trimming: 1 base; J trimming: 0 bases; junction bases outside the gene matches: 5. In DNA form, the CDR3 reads TGTGCCAGCAGCCAAGCTGGGACAGGAACCTCTGGAAACACCATATATTTT. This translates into CASSQAGTGTSGNTIYF.

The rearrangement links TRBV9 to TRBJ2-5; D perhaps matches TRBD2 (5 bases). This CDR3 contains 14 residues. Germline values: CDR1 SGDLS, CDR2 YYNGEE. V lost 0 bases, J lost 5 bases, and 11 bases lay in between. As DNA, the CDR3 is TGTGCCAGCAGCGTAGGGGCTAGCAGGGAGACCCAGTACTTC. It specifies CASSVGASRETQYF.

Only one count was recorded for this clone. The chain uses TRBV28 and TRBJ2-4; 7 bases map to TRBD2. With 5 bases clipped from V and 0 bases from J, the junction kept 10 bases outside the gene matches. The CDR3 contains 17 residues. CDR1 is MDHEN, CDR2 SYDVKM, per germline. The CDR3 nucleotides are TGTGCCAGCAGTAAGTTCGCTAGCGGCTTAGCCAAAAACATTCAGTACTTC. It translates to CASSKFASGLAKNIQYF.

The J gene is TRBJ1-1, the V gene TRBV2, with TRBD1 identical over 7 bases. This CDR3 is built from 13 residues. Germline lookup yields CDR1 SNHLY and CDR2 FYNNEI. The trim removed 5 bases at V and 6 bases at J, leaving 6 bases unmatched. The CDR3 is CASSSNRGPEAFF. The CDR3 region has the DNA TGTGCCAGCAGTTCCAACAGGGGCCCTGAAGCTTTCTTT.

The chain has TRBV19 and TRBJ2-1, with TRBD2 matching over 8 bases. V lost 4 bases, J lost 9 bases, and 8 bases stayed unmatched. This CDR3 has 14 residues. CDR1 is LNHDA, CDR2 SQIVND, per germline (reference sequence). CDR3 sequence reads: CASSTGTRETEQFF. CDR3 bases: TGTGCCAGTAGTACAGGGACTAGGGAAACTGAGCAGTTCTTC.

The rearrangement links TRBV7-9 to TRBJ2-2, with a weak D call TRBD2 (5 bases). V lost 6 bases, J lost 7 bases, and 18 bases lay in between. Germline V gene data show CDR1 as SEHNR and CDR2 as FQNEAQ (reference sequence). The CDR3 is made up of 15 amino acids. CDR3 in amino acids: CASSSAALDGGELFF. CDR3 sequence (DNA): TGTGCCAGCAGTTCGGCCGCACTAGACGGCGGGGAGCTGTTTTTT.

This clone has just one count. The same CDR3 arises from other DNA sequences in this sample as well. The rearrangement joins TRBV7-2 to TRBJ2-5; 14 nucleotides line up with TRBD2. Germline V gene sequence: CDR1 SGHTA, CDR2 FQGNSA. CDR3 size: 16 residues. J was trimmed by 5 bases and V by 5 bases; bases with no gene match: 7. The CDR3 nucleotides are TGTGCCAGCAGCCGTGGACTAGCGGGGGGTAGGGAGACCCAGTACTTC. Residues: CASSRGLAGGRETQYF. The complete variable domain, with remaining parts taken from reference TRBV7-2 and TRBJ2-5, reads GAGVSQSPSNKVTEKGKDVELRCDPISGHTALYWYRQSLGQGLEFLIYFQGNSAPDKSGLPSDRFSAERTGGSVSTLTIQRTQQEDSAVYLCASSRGLAGGRETQYFGPGTRLLVL.

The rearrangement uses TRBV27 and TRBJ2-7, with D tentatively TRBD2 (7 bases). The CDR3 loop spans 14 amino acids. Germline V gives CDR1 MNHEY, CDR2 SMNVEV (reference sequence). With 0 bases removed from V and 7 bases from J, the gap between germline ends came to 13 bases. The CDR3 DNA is TGTGCCAGCAGTTTATCTCTTGGGAGGGGGGAGCAGTACTTC. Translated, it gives CASSLSLGRGEQYF.

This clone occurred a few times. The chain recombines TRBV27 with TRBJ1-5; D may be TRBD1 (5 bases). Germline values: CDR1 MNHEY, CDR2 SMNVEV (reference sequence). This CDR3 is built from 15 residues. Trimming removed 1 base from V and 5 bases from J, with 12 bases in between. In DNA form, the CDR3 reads TGTGCCAGCAGTTTATATGGGGGGGTTCATCAGCCCCAGCATTTT. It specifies CASSLYGGVHQPQHF.

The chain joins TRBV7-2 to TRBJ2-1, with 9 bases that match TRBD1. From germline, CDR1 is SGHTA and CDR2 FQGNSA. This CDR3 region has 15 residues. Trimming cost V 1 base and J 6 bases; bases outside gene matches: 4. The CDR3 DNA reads TGTGCCAGCAGCTTAGAATACAGGGGGCGCAATGAGCAGTTCTTC. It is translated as CASSLEYRGRNEQFF.

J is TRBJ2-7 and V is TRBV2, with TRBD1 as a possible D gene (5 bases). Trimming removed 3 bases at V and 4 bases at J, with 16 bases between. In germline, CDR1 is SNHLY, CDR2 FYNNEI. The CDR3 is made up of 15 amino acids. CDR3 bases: TGTGCCAGCAGTGATCCGCAGGGCGTTGCATACGAGCAGTACTTC. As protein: CASSDPQGVAYEQYF.

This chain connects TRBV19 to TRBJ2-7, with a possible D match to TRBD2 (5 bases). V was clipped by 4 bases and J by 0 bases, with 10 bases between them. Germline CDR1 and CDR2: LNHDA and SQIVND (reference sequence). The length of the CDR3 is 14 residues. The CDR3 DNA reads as TGTGCCAGTAGTAGACGGGATGACTCCTACGAGCAGTACTTC. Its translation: CASSRRDDSYEQYF.

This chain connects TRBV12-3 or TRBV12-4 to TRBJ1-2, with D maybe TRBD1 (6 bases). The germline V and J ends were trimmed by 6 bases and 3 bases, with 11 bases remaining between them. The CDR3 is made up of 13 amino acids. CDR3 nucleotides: TGTGCCAGCAGACAACAGGGAGACTATGGCTACACCTTC. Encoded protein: CASRQQGDYGYTF.

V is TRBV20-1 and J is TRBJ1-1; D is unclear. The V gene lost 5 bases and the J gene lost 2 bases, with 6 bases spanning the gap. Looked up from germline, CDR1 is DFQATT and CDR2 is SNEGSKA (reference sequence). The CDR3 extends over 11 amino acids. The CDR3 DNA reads TGCAGTGCTTGGGCAAACACTGAAGCTTTCTTT. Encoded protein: CSAWANTEAFF.